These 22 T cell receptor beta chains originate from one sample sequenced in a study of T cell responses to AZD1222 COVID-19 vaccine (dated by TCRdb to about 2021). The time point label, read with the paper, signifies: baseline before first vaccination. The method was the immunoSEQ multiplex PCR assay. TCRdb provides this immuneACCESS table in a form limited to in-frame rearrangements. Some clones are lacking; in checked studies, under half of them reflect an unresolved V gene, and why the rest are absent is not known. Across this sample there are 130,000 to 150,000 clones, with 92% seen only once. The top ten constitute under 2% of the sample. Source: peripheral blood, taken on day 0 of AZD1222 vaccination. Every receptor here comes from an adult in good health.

The CDR3 bases are TGTGCCAGCAGTCGGGCCGGGGAGGTTTGGCCCCAGCATTTT. Protein: CASSRAGEVWPQHF. The genes are TRBV9 and TRBJ1-5; D unresolved. CDR1 and CDR2 from the germline V gene are SGDLS and YYNGEE. Deletions cut 5 bases from V and 9 bases from J, with 18 bases between. The CDR3 sequence is 14 residues long.

The CDR3 protein is CASSLVDRGTEAFF. The CDR3 nucleotides are TGCGCCAGCAGCTTGGTTGACAGGGGCACTGAAGCTTTCTTT. V is TRBV5-1 and J is TRBJ1-1, with 8 bases lining up with TRBD1. In germline, CDR1 is SGHRS, CDR2 YFSETQ. V dropped 0 bases and J dropped 4; count of bases not matched to a gene: 2. The length of the CDR3 is 14 residues.

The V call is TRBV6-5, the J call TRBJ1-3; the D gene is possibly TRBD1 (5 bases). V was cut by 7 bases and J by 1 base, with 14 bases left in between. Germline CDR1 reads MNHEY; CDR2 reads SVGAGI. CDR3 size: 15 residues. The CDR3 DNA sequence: TGTGCCAGCACTCGCTACCAGGGATCTGGAAACACCATATATTTT. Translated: CASTRYQGSGNTIYF.

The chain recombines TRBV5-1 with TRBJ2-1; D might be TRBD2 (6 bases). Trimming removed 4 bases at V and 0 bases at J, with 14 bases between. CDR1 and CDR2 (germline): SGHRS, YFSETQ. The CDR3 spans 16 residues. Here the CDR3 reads CASSPTRAFSYNEQFF. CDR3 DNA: TGCGCCAGCAGCCCGACTAGAGCCTTCTCCTACAATGAGCAGTTCTTC.

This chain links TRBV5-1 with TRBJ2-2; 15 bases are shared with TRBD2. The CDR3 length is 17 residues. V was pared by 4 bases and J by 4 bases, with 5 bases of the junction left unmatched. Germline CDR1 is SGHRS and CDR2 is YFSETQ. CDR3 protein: CASSPGTSGGSTGELFF. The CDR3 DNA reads TGCGCCAGCAGCCCTGGGACTAGCGGGGGGTCCACCGGGGAGCTGTTTTTT.

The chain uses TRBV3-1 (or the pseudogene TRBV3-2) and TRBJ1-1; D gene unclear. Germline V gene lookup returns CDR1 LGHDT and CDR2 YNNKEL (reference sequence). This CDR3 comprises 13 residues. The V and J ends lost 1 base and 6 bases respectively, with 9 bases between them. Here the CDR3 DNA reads TGTGCCAGCAGCCAAGGTGCTAGCGCTGAAGCTTTCTTT. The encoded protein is CASSQGASAEAFF.

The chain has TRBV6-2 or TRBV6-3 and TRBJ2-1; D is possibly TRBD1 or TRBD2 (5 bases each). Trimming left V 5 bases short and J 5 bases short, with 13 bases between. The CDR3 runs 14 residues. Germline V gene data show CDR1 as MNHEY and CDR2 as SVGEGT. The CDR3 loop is CASSINRGHNEQFF. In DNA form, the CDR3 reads TGTGCCAGCAGTATAAACCGGGGCCACAATGAGCAGTTCTTC.

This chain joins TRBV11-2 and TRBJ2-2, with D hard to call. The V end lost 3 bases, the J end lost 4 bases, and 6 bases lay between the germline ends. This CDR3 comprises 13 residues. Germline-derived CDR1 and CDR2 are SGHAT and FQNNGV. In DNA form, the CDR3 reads TGTGCCAGCAGCTTCGCCCTCACCGGGGAGCTGTTTTTT. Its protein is CASSFALTGELFF.

The CDR3 DNA reads as TGTGCCAGCAGTACCCGACTAGCGGGGAGTTACGAGCAGTACTTC. Its protein is CASSTRLAGSYEQYF. The chain carries TRBV6-5 and TRBJ2-7; 11 nucleotides match TRBD2. With V trimmed by 5 bases and J by 4 bases, 7 bases remained unmatched. Germline values: CDR1 MNHEY, CDR2 SVGAGI. The CDR3 has 15 amino acids.

The CDR3 protein is CASIPVGVGEYYGYTF. The CDR3 DNA sequence: TGTGCCAGCATTCCCGTGGGAGTGGGAGAATACTATGGCTACACCTTC. V usage is TRBV2 and J usage is TRBJ1-2, with unresolved D. Trimming left V 7 bases short and J 3 bases short, with 21 bases between. Germline CDR1 and CDR2: SNHLY and FYNNEI. The CDR3 contains 16 residues.

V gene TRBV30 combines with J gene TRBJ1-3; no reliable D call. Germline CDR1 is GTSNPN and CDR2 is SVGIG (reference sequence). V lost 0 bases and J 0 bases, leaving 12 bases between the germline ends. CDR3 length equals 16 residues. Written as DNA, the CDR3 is TGTGCCTGGAGTGTAGAATGGCTGAACTCTGGAAACACCATATATTTT. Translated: CAWSVEWLNSGNTIYF.

The CDR3 here is CASTEGQGGPDTQYF. The CDR3 DNA sequence: TGTGCCAGCACCGAGGGACAGGGTGGACCAGATACGCAGTATTTT. The chain is built from TRBV2 and TRBJ2-3, with 9 bases that match TRBD1. V lost 7 bases and J lost 4; bases outside the gene matches: 9. This CDR3 is 15 amino acids long. Germline CDR1 reads SNHLY; CDR2 reads FYNNEI.

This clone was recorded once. CDR3 coding DNA: TGTGCCAGCAGTAGCCAACAACCAGAGACCCAGTACTTC. Amino acids: CASSSQQPETQYF. The gene calls are TRBV12-3 or TRBV12-4 and TRBJ2-5; D gene ambiguous. This CDR3 region has 13 residues. V was pared by 5 bases and J by 4 bases, with 11 bases between.

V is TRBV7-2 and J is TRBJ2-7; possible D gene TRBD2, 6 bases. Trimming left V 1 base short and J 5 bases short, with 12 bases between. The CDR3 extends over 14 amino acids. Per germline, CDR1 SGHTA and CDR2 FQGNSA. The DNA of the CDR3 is TGTGCCAGCAGCTTAGGGAGGGGCTGGAACGAGCAGTACTTC. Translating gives CASSLGRGWNEQYF.

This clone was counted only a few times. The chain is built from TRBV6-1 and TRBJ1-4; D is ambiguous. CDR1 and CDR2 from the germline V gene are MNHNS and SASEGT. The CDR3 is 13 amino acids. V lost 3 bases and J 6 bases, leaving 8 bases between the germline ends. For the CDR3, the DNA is TGTGCCAGCAGTGAGGTGAAAGATGAAAAACTGTTTTTT. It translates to CASSEVKDEKLFF.

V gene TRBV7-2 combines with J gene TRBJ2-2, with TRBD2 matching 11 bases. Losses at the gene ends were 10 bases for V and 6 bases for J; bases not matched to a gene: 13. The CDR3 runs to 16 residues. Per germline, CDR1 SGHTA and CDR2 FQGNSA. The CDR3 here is CAISLVAGGLAGELFF. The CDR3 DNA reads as TGTGCCATCTCGCTGGTAGCGGGGGGGCTGGCCGGGGAGCTGTTTTTT.

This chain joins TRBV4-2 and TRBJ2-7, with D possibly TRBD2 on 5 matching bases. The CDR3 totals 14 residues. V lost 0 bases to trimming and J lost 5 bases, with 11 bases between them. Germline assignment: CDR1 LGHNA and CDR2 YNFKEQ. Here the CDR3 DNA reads TGTGCCAGCAGCCAAGAGTGGCGGGCCCACGAGCAGTACTTC. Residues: CASSQEWRAHEQYF.

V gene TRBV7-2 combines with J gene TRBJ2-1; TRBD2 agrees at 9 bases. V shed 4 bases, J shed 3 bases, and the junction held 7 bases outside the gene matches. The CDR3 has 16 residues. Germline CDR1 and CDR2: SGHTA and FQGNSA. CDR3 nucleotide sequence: TGTGCCAGCAGCTCCCGGGCTAGCGGGGTCTACAATGAGCAGTTCTTC. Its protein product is CASSSRASGVYNEQFF. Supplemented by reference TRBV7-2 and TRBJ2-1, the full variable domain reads GAGVSQSPSNKVTEKGKDVELRCDPISGHTALYWYRQSLGQGLEFLIYFQGNSAPDKSGLPSDRFSAERTGGSVSTLTIQRTQQEDSAVYLCASSSRASGVYNEQFFGPGTRLTVL.

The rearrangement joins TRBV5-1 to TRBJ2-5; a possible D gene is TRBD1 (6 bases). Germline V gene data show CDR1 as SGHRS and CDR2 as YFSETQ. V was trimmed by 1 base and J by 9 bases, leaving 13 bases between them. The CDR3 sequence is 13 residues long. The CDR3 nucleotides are TGCGCCAGCAGCTTGACACTCTCAGGGGCCCAGTACTTC. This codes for CASSLTLSGAQYF.

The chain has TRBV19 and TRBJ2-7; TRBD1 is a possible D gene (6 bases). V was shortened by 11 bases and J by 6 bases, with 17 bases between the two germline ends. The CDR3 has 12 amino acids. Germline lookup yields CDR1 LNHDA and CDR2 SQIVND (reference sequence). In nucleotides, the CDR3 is TGTGCCTGCGGCTTCAGGGGCGCCGAGCAGTACTTC. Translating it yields CACGFRGAEQYF.

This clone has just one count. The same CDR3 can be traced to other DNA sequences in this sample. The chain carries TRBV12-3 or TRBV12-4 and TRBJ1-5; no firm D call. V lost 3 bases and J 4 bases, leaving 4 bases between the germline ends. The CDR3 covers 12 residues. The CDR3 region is CASSLGNQPQHF. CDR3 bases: TGTGCCAGCAGTTTGGGGAATCAGCCCCAGCATTTT.

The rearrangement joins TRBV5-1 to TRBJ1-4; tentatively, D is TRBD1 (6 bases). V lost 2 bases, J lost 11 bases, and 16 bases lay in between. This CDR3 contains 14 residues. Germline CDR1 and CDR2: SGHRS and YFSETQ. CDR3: CASSLEGGESKLFF. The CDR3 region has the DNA TGCGCCAGCAGCTTAGAGGGGGGCGAGTCTAAACTGTTTTTT.